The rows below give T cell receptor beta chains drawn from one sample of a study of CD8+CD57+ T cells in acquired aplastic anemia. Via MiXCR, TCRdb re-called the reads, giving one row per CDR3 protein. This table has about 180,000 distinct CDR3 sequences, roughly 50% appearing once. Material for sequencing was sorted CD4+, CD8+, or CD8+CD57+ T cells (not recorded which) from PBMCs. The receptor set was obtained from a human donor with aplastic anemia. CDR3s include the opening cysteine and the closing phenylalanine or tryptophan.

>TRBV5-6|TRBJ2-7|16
CASSLGGGTAAYEQYF
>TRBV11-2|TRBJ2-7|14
CARSLGQTTYEQYF
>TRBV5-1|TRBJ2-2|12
CASSLVHGELFF
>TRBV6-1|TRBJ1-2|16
CASRDRDRADNYGYTF
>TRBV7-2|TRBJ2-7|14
CASSPLQISYEQYF
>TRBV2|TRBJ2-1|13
CASSERPYNEQFF
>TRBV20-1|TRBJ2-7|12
CSAVIQGSEQYF
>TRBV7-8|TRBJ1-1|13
CASLILGSGSAFF
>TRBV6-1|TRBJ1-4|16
CASRSRGGTANEKLFF
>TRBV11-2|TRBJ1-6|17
CASSLTGTGGNNSPLHF
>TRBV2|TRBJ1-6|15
CASSGSGQGNSPLHF
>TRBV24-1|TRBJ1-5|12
CATSVGHQPQHF
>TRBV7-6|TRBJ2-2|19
CASSSRLAGAIANTGELFF
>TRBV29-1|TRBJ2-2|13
CSVIDLIGGELFF
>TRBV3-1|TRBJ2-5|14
CAGSQPGTIGTQYF
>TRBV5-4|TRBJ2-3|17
CASSLFLAGKRIDTQYF
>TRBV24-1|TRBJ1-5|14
CDTPGPGVNQPQHF
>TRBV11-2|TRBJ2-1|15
CASSHQQGGGNEQFF
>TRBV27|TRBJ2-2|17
CASSSLAGRSGTGELFF
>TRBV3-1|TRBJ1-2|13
CASSQLGFHGYTF
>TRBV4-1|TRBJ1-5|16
CASSQDYRVGNQPQRF
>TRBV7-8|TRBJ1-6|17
CASSQFSGTEPQLPLHF
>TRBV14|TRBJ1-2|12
CASSQERWGYTF
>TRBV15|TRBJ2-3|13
CATREAATDTQYF
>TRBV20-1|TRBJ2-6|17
CSANGDSTFSGANVLTF
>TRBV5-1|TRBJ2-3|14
CASSERGGTDTQYF
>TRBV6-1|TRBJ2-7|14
CASSEAHRRSEQYF
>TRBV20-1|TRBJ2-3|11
CSARKGGTQYF
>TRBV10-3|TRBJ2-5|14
CAITPTGKGETQYF